This T cell receptor (beta chain) stems from a study of blood T cells in healthy people across ages. The study, taken as a whole, reports: Relative to aged donors, long-lived donors carried more naive CD4+ cells and displayed higher diversity.

In each sample, at least 7 million PBMCs were isolated. This clonotype has a count of ten or more. Its specificity is unknown. A second PCR, run for roughly 7 to 11 cycles, used a sample-barcoded 5' primer plus a J-beta primer mix. TCRdb redid the calling of the 5' RACE reads with MiXCR, one entry per CDR3 protein. The table includes around 1,800,000 distinct CDR3 sequences, more than 35% detected once. V lost 6 bases, J lost 4 bases, and 8 bases stayed unmatched. CDR3 length: 14 residues. Germline CDR1 is SQVTM and CDR2 is ANQGSEA. The V gene is TRBV29-1, the J gene TRBJ2-7; 11 bases align to TRBD2. This TCR derives from a human donor in good health. Sequencing used blood. In DNA form, the CDR3 reads TGCAGCGTAGGAGGGACTAGCGGAGATTACGAGCAGTACTTC. Its translation is CSVGGTSGDYEQYF.